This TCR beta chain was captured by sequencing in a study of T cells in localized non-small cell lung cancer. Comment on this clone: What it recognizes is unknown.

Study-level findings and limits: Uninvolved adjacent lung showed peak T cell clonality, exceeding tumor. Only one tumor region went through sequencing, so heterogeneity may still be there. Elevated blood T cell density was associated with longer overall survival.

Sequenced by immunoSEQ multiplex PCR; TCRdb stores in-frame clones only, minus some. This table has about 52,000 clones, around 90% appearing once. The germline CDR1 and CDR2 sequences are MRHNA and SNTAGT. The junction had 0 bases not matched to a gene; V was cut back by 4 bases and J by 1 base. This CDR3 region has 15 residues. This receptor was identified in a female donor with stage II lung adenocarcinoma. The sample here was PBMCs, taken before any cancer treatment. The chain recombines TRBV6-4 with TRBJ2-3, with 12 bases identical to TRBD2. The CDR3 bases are TGTGCCAGCAGTGGGACTAGCGGGGGCACAGATACGCAGTATTTT. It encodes CASSGTSGGTDTQYF.